This T cell receptor (beta chain) was profiled in a study of blood T cells in healthy people across ages (dated by TCRdb to the mid-2010s). Turning to the overall study: In model experiments, template switching captured about one uniquely barcoded TCR beta cDNA molecule for every two T cells. The study measured age-related changes in TCR beta repertoire diversity using deep sequencing normalized with unique cDNA molecular identifiers. The donors were divided into four age groups: young (average about 16 years), middle-aged (about 39), aged (about 61) and long-lived (82). The study analyzed two additional independent replicas of 1 million unique cDNA reads from the same blood draw for two donors, one aged 18 to 29 and one aged 80 or older.

The approximately 40 donors, aged about 6 to 95 years, were systemically healthy Caucasian individuals from Russia. Around 9.7 milliliters of peripheral blood were collected from each donor into EDTA-treated Vacutainer tubes. Ficoll-Paque density-gradient centrifugation was used to isolate PBMCs, with at least 7 million obtained per sample. Trizol reagent was used to extract total RNA from PBMCs, with at least 5.5 micrograms per sample. For every donor, an aliquot of PBMCs went through flow cytometry to measure the percentages of naive CD45RAhigh/CD27high T cells. This clonotype has a handful of counts. Its antigen is unknown. No base-level quality is on record; no much larger clone is a single base apart. Counted from cysteine to phenylalanine, this CDR3 has 14 amino acids. Left in the record is the CDR3 DNA by itself, 42 bases read in frame from the first base. CDR1 and CDR2 were assigned from the germline V gene (reference sequence) as DFQATT and SNEGSKA. V is pared back by 5 bases and J by 7 bases, with 18 bases lying between the germline termini.

The full study reports these points: Compared with the aged group, the long-lived group had more naive CD4+ T cells, fewer expanded clones and increased TCR diversity, suggesting age selection. The percentage of naive T cells measured by flow cytometry correlated strongly with observed TCR beta diversity. Because the CMV infection status of the donors was unknown, age-related changes in expanded clonotypes may potentially have been confounded. Estimates of total diversity based on one million sequenced T cells were regarded as lower bounds and as underestimates. Conclusive comparison of naive and antigen-experienced compartments was prevented by the profiling of bulk unsorted PBMCs. Observed TCR beta diversity per million T cells fell roughly linearly with age, and a significant reduction was already apparent by age approximately 40.

The library was built by means of 5' RACE. TCRdb shows the sequencer as Illumina HiSeq 2500. A second PCR of about 7 to 12 cycles was run with a J-beta primer mix and a sample-barcoded 5' primer. Each TCR beta cDNA molecule received a unique molecular identifier from a template-switch 5' adaptor carrying 12 random nucleotides. Each sample yielded at least 3 million CDR3-containing paired-end reads. First-strand cDNA was synthesized from all RNA with the Mint cDNA synthesis kit, primed by a TRBC-specific oligonucleotide. Following uracil-DNA glycosylase treatment, all cDNA underwent a first 18-cycle PCR with the universal primers M1SS and BC2_uni_R. Per the original workflow: For normalization, 1 million high-quality reads, each with a distinct molecular identifier, were randomly selected from each sample. Instead of being binned into consensus sequences, reads that shared molecular identifiers were thrown out. MiTCR, set to a Q25 quality threshold and the strictest error-elimination algorithm, was used for CDR3 identification, clonotype clustering and error correction. A nonparametric unseen species model with Euler transformation was used to estimate lower-bound total TCR beta diversity. TCRdb's own reprocessing of the public reads used fastp at Q25 and MiXCR and kept productive beta chains. Identical CDR3 proteins give one entry, which carries the most common genes and DNA. TCRdb's processing, not the authors', yielded these V and J calls. The sample includes approximately 800,000 distinct CDR3 sequences, with 20% to 30% observed a single time. The leading ten clones occupy 3% of the sample.

These records were also assigned to another study, of T cells of mothers and their children. As noted in the second study: The donors were nine systemically healthy Caucasian individuals, made up of three mothers and their six children. cDNA synthesis consumed the entire amount of extracted RNA, loaded at approximately 1.6 ug RNA in each 15 ul reaction. In the second PCR, the M1S primer added sample barcodes and 2-4 random nucleotides. Each mother yielded over 8.5 million TCR beta CDR3 reads and each child about 3 million reads. Thymic selection similarly shapes TCR recombination output in related and unrelated pairs, with minor effect from inherited differences. Normalized repertoire overlap in related mother-child pairs was always slightly higher than in unrelated mother-child pairs, but the difference was never significant. No persistent microchimeric T cell clones were detected, at a sensitivity of approximately 100 clones per million clonotypes. To look for features that set related mother-child pairs apart from unrelated individuals, the researchers ran deep NGS to compare the TCR beta repertoires of mothers and children. On average, the children were around 11 +/- 4 years old, while the mothers were about 40 +/- 4 years old. After adapters were ligated using NEBNext reagents, the libraries underwent 100+100 nt paired-end sequencing on an Illumina HiSeq 2000. To prevent cross-contamination, the mother and child libraries were prepared a month apart and were sequenced in separate runs. Between roughly 500,000 and 2,300,000 distinct TCR beta clonotypes were identified per donor. Naive TCR beta clonotypes were estimated from low-frequency clonotypes matched to each donor's FACS-determined naive share, without sorting.

The rearranged segments are TRBV20-1 and TRBJ2-4; TRBD2 is a weak D gene call, 7 bases matching. The sequenced sample was blood. The TCR was taken from a boy between 10 and 17 years old in good health. The CDR3 is CSAGGGGEMNIQYF. The bases read TGCAGTGCTGGCGGAGGGGGGGAGATGAACATTCAGTACTTC.